The 29 T cell receptor beta chains below were found in one sample sequenced in a study of OX40 agonist ivuxolimab in advanced cancers. The repertoire was sequenced with immunoSEQ multiplex PCR; TCRdb's copy has only in-frame clones and lacks some. The sample has about 64,000 clones, more than 80% seen once. The material was CD4+ or CD8+ T cells sorted from blood, obtained in a trial of the OX40 agonist ivuxolimab. The receptors were gathered from an adult with an advanced solid tumor such as melanoma, head and neck, liver or kidney cancer.

J is TRBJ2-7 and V is TRBV28; D is perhaps TRBD2 (5 bases). The CDR3 extends over 14 amino acids. The germline V gene encodes CDR1 MDHEN and CDR2 SYDVKM. With 5 bases removed from V and 3 bases from J, the gap between germline ends came to 14 bases. The CDR3 is CASSPMDGNYEQYF. In DNA form, the CDR3 reads TGTGCCAGCAGTCCGATGGACGGGAACTACGAGCAGTACTTC.

This clone came up once. The rearrangement links TRBV7-9 to TRBJ2-7, with 7 bases identical to TRBD2. The CDR3 loop spans 13 amino acids. Germline values: CDR1 SEHNR, CDR2 FQNEAQ (reference sequence). The V and J ends lost 3 bases and 7 bases, in that order; junction bases with no gene match: 6. The CDR3 region is CASSFERDREQYF. The CDR3 region has the DNA TGTGCCAGCAGCTTCGAGCGGGACCGGGAGCAGTACTTC.

The V gene is TRBV19, the J gene TRBJ1-5; D gene unclear. Germline V gene data show CDR1 as LNHDA and CDR2 as SQIVND (reference sequence). The length of the CDR3 is 16 residues. V was trimmed by 3 bases and J by 5 bases, leaving 17 bases between them. The CDR3 nucleotides read TGTGCCAGTAGTATGGTAGGGTGGTCAAGCGATCAGCCCCAGCATTTT. Its translation: CASSMVGWSSDQPQHF.

The chain joins TRBV7-9 to TRBJ1-4, with a tentative D call TRBD1 (6 bases). Trimming removed 5 bases from V and 8 bases from J, with 15 bases in between. Germline CDR1 SEHNR, CDR2 FQNEAQ (reference sequence). This CDR3 region has 14 residues. CDR3 DNA: TGTGCCAGCAGCCCCGGACAGCGGGTAGAAAAACTGTTTTTT. Its protein is CASSPGQRVEKLFF. Using reference TRBV7-9 and TRBJ1-4 for the parts outside the CDR3, the full variable domain is DTGVSQNPRHKITKRGQNVTFRCDPISEHNRLYWYRQTLGQGPEFLTYFQNEAQLEKSRLLSDRFSAERPKGSFSTLEIQRTEQGDSAMYLCASSPGQRVEKLFFGSGTQLSVL.

This chain uses TRBV7-6 with TRBJ2-5; 8 bases fit TRBD2. Germline V gene lookup returns CDR1 SGHVS and CDR2 FNYEAQ. V dropped 5 bases and J dropped 5; count of bases not matched to a gene: 4. The CDR3 sequence is 13 residues long. The CDR3 sequence is CASSDRGGETQYF. In DNA form, the CDR3 reads TGTGCCAGCAGCGACCGCGGGGGGGAGACCCAGTACTTC.

CDR3 loop: CASSIGGRISGNTIYF. As DNA, the CDR3 is TGTGCCAGTAGTATAGGGGGCCGTATCTCTGGAAACACCATATATTTT. V usage is TRBV19 and J usage is TRBJ1-3; D is perhaps TRBD1 (5 bases). V was pared by 1 base and J by 0 bases, with 10 bases between. This CDR3 has 16 residues. Germline CDR1 is LNHDA and CDR2 is SQIVND (reference sequence).

The chain is built from TRBV7-3 and TRBJ2-7, with D possibly being TRBD1 (6 bases). The CDR3 is made up of 15 amino acids. V lost 5 bases and J 2 bases, leaving 16 bases between the germline ends. The germline gives CDR1 SGHTA, CDR2 FQGTGA. CDR3 nucleotides: TGTGCCAGCAGCCCCCAACCAGGACAGACCTACGAGCAGTACTTC. Protein product: CASSPQPGQTYEQYF.

The V and J genes are TRBV7-2 and TRBJ1-4; no definite D call. V was trimmed by 1 base and J by 3 bases, leaving 12 bases between them. The CDR3 is 16 amino acids. Germline assignment: CDR1 SGHTA and CDR2 FQGNSA. CDR3 nucleotides: TGTGCCAGCAGCTTAGTTGGTGGGTTCGCTAATGAAAAACTGTTTTTT. Its translation is CASSLVGGFANEKLFF.

The J gene is TRBJ1-5, the V gene TRBV12-1; the D segment call TRBD1 is taken from the table without a DNA check. TRBV12-1 is a pseudogene segment. This CDR3 contains 18 residues. CDR3 DNA sequence: TGTGCCAGCAGCTTTGGGGCAACAGGGAACGGGTTCAATCAGCCCCAGCATTTT. It yields the protein CASSFGATGNGFNQPQHF.

This chain uses TRBV19 with TRBJ1-2; no clear D. The CDR3 loop spans 12 amino acids. Per the germline V gene, CDR1 is LNHDA and CDR2 is SQIVND (reference sequence). Between the trimmed V and J ends, which lost 5 bases and 5 bases, there was a span of 9 bases. In nucleotides, the CDR3 is TGTGCCAGTAGTCGGACGGAGTATGGCTACACCTTC. As protein: CASSRTEYGYTF.

This rearrangement joins TRBV4-1 to TRBJ2-4, with 13 bases aligning to TRBD2. The CDR3 sequence is 18 residues long. Germline V gives CDR1 MGHRA, CDR2 YSYEKL. Trimming at V came to 3 bases and at J to 0 bases, leaving 5 bases not matched to a gene. The CDR3 sequence is CASSQGTSGNIAKNIQYF. Written as DNA, the CDR3 is TGCGCCAGCAGCCAGGGGACTAGCGGGAACATAGCCAAAAACATTCAGTACTTC.

The chain recombines TRBV27 with TRBJ2-6; no clear D gene. The CDR3 has 14 residues. The V end lost 3 bases, the J end lost 0 bases, and 3 bases lay between the germline ends. Germline values: CDR1 MNHEY, CDR2 SMNVEV (reference sequence). CDR3 sequence (DNA): TGTGCCAGCAGTTTCAGCTCTGGGGCCAACGTCCTGACTTTC. Its protein is CASSFSSGANVLTF.

The chain joins TRBV15 to TRBJ2-7; a possible D gene is TRBD2 (6 bases). The CDR3 covers 15 residues. Trimming pared 1 base from V and 0 bases from J, leaving 10 bases between. From germline, CDR1 is LNHNV and CDR2 YYDKDF (reference sequence). CDR3 in DNA: TGTGCCACCAGCAGAGTTAGCGGTACCTCCTACGAGCAGTACTTC. Amino acid sequence: CATSRVSGTSYEQYF.

This sequence joins TRBV23-1 and TRBJ2-7, with a tentative D call TRBD1 (5 bases). TRBV23-1 carries the ORF label, with uncertain function. The CDR3 runs 13 residues. Deletions cut 1 base from V and 4 bases from J, with 8 bases between. The CDR3 loop is CASSQLQDYEQYF. DNA for the CDR3: TGCGCCAGCAGTCAATTACAGGATTACGAGCAGTACTTC.

This sequence joins TRBV13 and TRBJ1-5; D not certain. CDR1 is PRHDT, CDR2 FYEKMQ, per germline (reference sequence). The germline V and J ends were trimmed by 6 bases and 0 bases, with 12 bases remaining between them. The CDR3 spans 15 residues. CDR3 coding DNA: TGTGCCAGCAGTGAGTTGACGGCTAGCAATCAGCCCCAGCATTTT. Translated, it gives CASSELTASNQPQHF.

This clone was seen just once. The genes are TRBV30 and TRBJ1-4, with D uncertain. V was shortened by 0 bases and J by 2 bases, with 13 bases between the two germline ends. The CDR3 contains 16 residues. Looked up from germline, CDR1 is GTSNPN and CDR2 is SVGIG (reference sequence). The CDR3, as DNA: TGTGCCTGGAGTGTTAGAGCCTTAAGGACTAATGAAAAACTGTTTTTT. Amino acid sequence: CAWSVRALRTNEKLFF.

V and J are TRBV5-4 and TRBJ2-7, with TRBD1 as a possible D gene (6 bases). Germline values: CDR1 SGHNT, CDR2 YYREEE (reference sequence). V lost 1 base, J lost 3 bases, and 11 bases lay in between. This CDR3 is 14 amino acids long. The CDR3 here is CASSLTGNYYEQYF. CDR3 coding DNA: TGTGCCAGCAGCTTGACAGGGAACTACTACGAGCAGTACTTC.

The chain uses TRBV13 and TRBJ2-7; 11 positions match TRBD1. CDR1 and CDR2 from the germline V gene are PRHDT and FYEKMQ (reference sequence). The CDR3 loop spans 15 amino acids. V shed 4 bases and J 1 base; nucleotides not matched to a gene: 3. CDR3 sequence: CASSSGTGGSYEQYF. The CDR3 coding sequence is TGTGCCAGCAGCTCCGGGACAGGGGGATCCTACGAGCAGTACTTC.

The chain links TRBV7-9 to TRBJ2-5; 12 bases fit TRBD2. Germline lookup yields CDR1 SEHNR and CDR2 FQNEAQ (reference sequence). The CDR3 runs to 17 residues. J lost 0 bases, V lost 1 base, and 3 bases had no gene match. The CDR3 DNA sequence: TGTGCCAGCAGCTTAGGGAGACTAGCGGGGGACCAAGAGACCCAGTACTTC. Translation: CASSLGRLAGDQETQYF.

The rearrangement links TRBV4-3 to TRBJ2-7, with D perhaps assigned TRBD1 or TRBD2 (5 bases each). Between the trimmed V and J ends, which lost 5 bases and 2 bases, there was a span of 13 bases. CDR1 is LGHNA, CDR2 YSLEER, per germline. The CDR3 has 14 residues. DNA of the CDR3: TGCGCCAGCAGCTCCTGGGACCGGGCCTACGAGCAGTACTTC. Protein: CASSSWDRAYEQYF.

The J gene is TRBJ2-5, the V gene TRBV18; TRBD1 matches 12 bases. Germline CDR1 and CDR2: KGHSH and LQKENI. Trimming removed 3 bases from V and 4 bases from J; junction bases left unmatched: 6. This CDR3 has 16 amino acids. The CDR3 DNA reads TGTGCCAGCTCACCGGTGGGACAGGGGGCGTCAGAGACCCAGTACTTC. Its protein product is CASSPVGQGASETQYF. Complete variable domain (other parts from reference TRBV18 and TRBJ2-5): NAGVMQNPRHLVRRRGQEARLRCSPMKGHSHVYWYRQLPEEGLKFMVYLQKENIIDESGMPKERFSAEFPKEGPSILRIQQVVRGDSAAYFCASSPVGQGASETQYFGPGTRLLVL.

The table lists this clone with a count of one. The chain has TRBV7-2 and TRBJ2-7; D possibly corresponds to TRBD2 (7 bases). Per germline, CDR1 SGHTA and CDR2 FQGNSA. The V end was cut by 1 base, the J end by 4 bases, with 14 bases between. The CDR3 spans 15 residues. The CDR3 nucleotides are TGTGCCAGCAGCTTAGGAGGGGGGGCACCTTACGAGCAGTACTTC. Its protein is CASSLGGGAPYEQYF.

The rearrangement joins TRBV4-2 to TRBJ2-5; 9 bases line up with TRBD2. J was trimmed by 3 bases and V by 1 base; bases with no gene match: 9. This CDR3 contains 17 residues. Germline-derived CDR1 and CDR2 are LGHNA and YNFKEQ. This chain's CDR3 is CASSQGAGGRAKETQYF. CDR3 sequence (DNA): TGTGCCAGCAGCCAAGGGGCGGGCGGGAGGGCGAAAGAGACCCAGTACTTC.

For this clone: A junction boundary mismatches the germline segment, possibly from a read error. This chain connects TRBV5-5 to TRBJ2-5; D might be TRBD1 (5 bases). The CDR3 totals 15 residues. Germline CDR1 is SGHKS and CDR2 is YYEKEE (reference sequence). CDR3 loop: CASSGSTGILETQYF. Written as DNA, the CDR3 is TGTGCCAGCAGCGGCTCTACAGGAATCTTGGAGACTCAGTACTTC.

The chain links TRBV9 to TRBJ2-1; TRBD2 aligns across 10 bases. The CDR3 loop spans 14 amino acids. Germline CDR1 reads SGDLS; CDR2 reads YYNGEE. Trimming cost V 3 bases and J 9 bases; bases outside gene matches: 6. CDR3 nucleotides: TGTGCCAGCAGCGAAGGGACTAGCGTGAGTGAGCAGTTCTTC. It encodes CASSEGTSVSEQFF.

The chain links TRBV5-1 to TRBJ2-7, with 10 bases that match TRBD1. The V and J ends lost 7 bases and 0 bases, in that order; junction bases with no gene match: 4. CDR3 length equals 14 residues. CDR1 and CDR2 from the germline V gene are SGHRS and YFSETQ. CDR3 bases: TGCGCCAGCCACGGGGACAGGGGCTCCTACGAGCAGTACTTC. Its protein is CASHGDRGSYEQYF.

The V gene is TRBV14, the J gene TRBJ1-2; TRBD1 matches 7 bases. The CDR3 has 14 amino acids. V shed 5 bases, J shed 6 bases, and the junction held 9 bases outside the gene matches. Germline V gene lookup returns CDR1 SGHDN and CDR2 FVKESK. The CDR3 spells CASSRTGTDHGYTF. The CDR3 DNA follows: TGTGCCAGCAGCAGGACCGGGACAGACCATGGCTACACCTTC.

The J gene is TRBJ1-2, the V gene TRBV7-9, with 12 bases matching TRBD1. V shed 4 bases, J shed 13 bases, and the junction held 10 bases outside the gene matches. Germline-derived CDR1 and CDR2 are SEHNR and FQNEAQ (reference sequence). The CDR3 runs to 14 residues. In nucleotides, the CDR3 is TGTGCCAGCAGCTCTATACCGGGACAGGGGGCGCCCACCTTC. Amino acid sequence: CASSSIPGQGAPTF.

This sequence joins TRBV5-4 and TRBJ1-2, with 8 bases matching TRBD1. After removal of 6 bases from V and 6 bases from J, the junction contained 10 bases not matched to a gene. This CDR3 contains 14 residues. CDR1 is SGHNT, CDR2 YYREEE, per germline (reference sequence). The CDR3 sequence: CASTIIQGADGYTF. CDR3 nucleotide sequence: TGTGCCAGCACAATAATTCAGGGGGCCGATGGCTACACCTTC.